This passage covers 10 T cell receptor beta chains from one sample sequenced in a study of human T cells and chemical hapten exposure. Time point given: pre-sensitization, week 0. Regarding treatment: therapeutic diphenylcyclopropenone sensitization with weekly scalp DPC. A single record per CDR3 protein comes from TCRdb applying MiXCR to the RACE reads. This table holds fewer than 65,000 distinct CDR3 sequences, around a tenth found once. This sample comprised whole blood, obtained in connection with sensitization to the hapten diphenylcyclopropenone (DPC). The receptors were sampled from a woman in her thirties or forties with alopecia areata. Some clones in this sample may be carry-over from other donors' samples.

In this sample, this clonotype turned up a few times. The CDR3 DNA follows: TGTGCCAGCATGACCGGCACAGATACGCAGTATTTT. This encodes CASMTGTDTQYF. The chain employs TRBV6-2 or TRBV6-3 and TRBJ2-3; D not certain. Trimming removed 7 bases from V and 1 base from J, with 6 bases in between. The germline V gene has CDR1 MNHEY and CDR2 SVGEGT. The CDR3 runs 12 residues.

This clonotype was observed a few times. V gene TRBV20-1 combines with J gene TRBJ2-2; 7 nucleotides line up with TRBD1. Trimming took 5 bases from V and 5 from J; bases not matched to a gene: 11. The germline V gene encodes CDR1 DFQATT and CDR2 SNEGSKA (reference sequence). The CDR3 contains 15 residues. The CDR3 nucleotides are TGCAGTGCTGGAAGAACCGGGACAGTGACCGGGGAGCTGTTTTTT. Translation: CSAGRTGTVTGELFF.

This clonotype was recorded many times. This chain uses TRBV20-1 with TRBJ1-5; TRBD1 aligns across 8 bases. This CDR3 contains 16 residues. The trim removed 0 bases at V and 1 base at J, leaving 5 bases unmatched. From germline, CDR1 is DFQATT and CDR2 SNEGSKA (reference sequence). Here the CDR3 DNA reads TGCAGTGCTAGAGATGGCCGGGACAGGAGCAATCAGCCCCAGCATTTT. Translation gives CSARDGRDRSNQPQHF.

The chain recombines TRBV7-3 with TRBJ2-3, with D tentatively TRBD1 (6 bases). The CDR3 covers 17 residues. The germline V and J ends were trimmed by 5 bases and 2 bases, with 20 bases remaining between them. Germline CDR1 reads SGHTA; CDR2 reads FQGTGA. CDR3 DNA sequence: TGTGCCAGCAGCCCGTTAGGACAGAGAACCCCCACAGATACGCAGTATTTT. Its protein product is CASSPLGQRTPTDTQYF.

This clonotype was seen ten or more times. V usage is TRBV28 and J usage is TRBJ2-3; TRBD2 aligns across 16 bases. The CDR3 runs to 19 residues. The ends lost 3 bases at V and 2 bases at J; junction bases unmatched: 8. The V gene's germline CDR1 is MDHEN and CDR2 SYDVKM. The DNA of the CDR3 is TGTGCCAGCAGTTTCCTCCTCGGGACTAGCGGGGGGGCCACAGATACGCAGTATTTT. Its translation is CASSFLLGTSGGATDTQYF.

This clonotype was seen ten or more times. The chain combines TRBV4-1 with TRBJ1-1; no definite D call. Deletions cut 0 bases from V and 6 bases from J, with 8 bases between. The CDR3 contains 13 residues. The germline CDR1 and CDR2 sequences are MGHRA and YSYEKL. CDR3 sequence reads: CASSQDFLAEAFF. DNA of the CDR3: TGCGCCAGCAGCCAAGATTTCCTAGCTGAAGCTTTCTTT.

The rearrangement links TRBV5-8 to TRBJ2-3, with 7 bases that match TRBD1. This CDR3 is 16 amino acids long. The ends lost 3 bases at V and 6 bases at J; junction bases unmatched: 13. From germline, CDR1 is SGHTS and CDR2 YDEGEE. The CDR3 bases are TGTGCCAGCAGCTCGGGACAGCCGGTCCGGTCCGATACGCAGTATTTT. This codes for CASSSGQPVRSDTQYF.

This clonotype was seen many times. The V call is TRBV5-1, the J call TRBJ1-3, with 9 positions matching TRBD1. The CDR3 runs 16 residues. Trimming at V came to 2 bases and at J to 1 base, leaving 4 bases not matched to a gene. Germline CDR1 is SGHRS and CDR2 is YFSETQ. The DNA of the CDR3 is TGCGCCAGCAGCTTAAGGGGACAGGGATCTGGAAACACCATATATTTT. Protein product: CASSLRGQGSGNTIYF.

This clonotype has at least ten counts. V gene TRBV7-9 combines with J gene TRBJ1-1, with a weak D call TRBD1 (6 bases). The CDR3 has 14 amino acids. The V gene lost 6 bases and the J gene lost 3 bases, with 14 bases spanning the gap. CDR1 is SEHNR, CDR2 FQNEAQ, per germline (reference sequence). The CDR3 loop is CASSSDRTYTEAFF. The CDR3 nucleotides are TGTGCCAGCAGTTCCGACAGGACCTACACTGAAGCTTTCTTT.

This clonotype was counted a few times. V gene TRBV7-9 combines with J gene TRBJ2-7, with D perhaps matching TRBD1 (5 bases). Germline CDR1 is SEHNR and CDR2 is FQNEAQ (reference sequence). The CDR3 runs 11 residues. Trimming shortened V by 11 bases and J by 3 bases, and 11 bases separated the two germline ends. In nucleotides, the CDR3 is TGTGCCGGGGCCTGGGGCTACGAGCAGTACTTC. The encoded protein is CAGAWGYEQYF.